The source of this T cell receptor (beta chain) is a study of blood T cell repertoires in COVID-19. Turning to the study itself: The United States, Italy and Spain provided the acute and convalescent COVID-19 samples. In each case, the material was cDNA or gDNA derived from T cells, B-cell-depleted T cells, or PBMCs.

How the authors handled the data: Reference gene primer amplification in the assay estimated nucleated cell counts. The protocol was immunoSEQ multiplex PCR, while the TCRdb copy is restricted to in-frame clones and leaves out a portion. V, J and clone size reflect that table, while D and trimming were determined from the DNA. This sample has 200,000 to 250,000 clones, with less than 85% found just once. The V gene lost 5 bases and the J gene lost 5 bases, with 16 bases spanning the gap. Looked up from germline, CDR1 is MNHEY and CDR2 is SVGAGI. CDR3 size: 14 residues. Sample: peripheral blood. The chain recombines TRBV6-5 with TRBJ2-7; D is perhaps TRBD1 (6 bases). The sequence was collected from a woman between 65 and 79 years old with acute or convalescent COVID-19. CDR3 protein: CASSPGTSVDEQYF. The CDR3 nucleotides read TGTGCCAGCAGTCCCGGGACATCGGTGGACGAGCAGTACTTC.